A selection of T cell receptor beta chains follows, all from one sample in a study of cytomegalovirus exposure and HLA in healthy donors. Profiled with immunoSEQ multiplex PCR; TCRdb holds only in-frame clones, not every one. In the table there are about 140,000 clones, about 70% of which are singletons. The specimen was PBMCs. The receptors were sampled from a woman aged 40 to 50 in good health and CMV-seronegative. CDR3s include the opening cysteine and the closing phenylalanine or tryptophan. Each record gives: clone size, D gene, CDR3 length, V gene, J gene, CDR3 protein, CDR3 DNA. D genes are given only for firm matches. Not all rows give a size; the values are once, few, many and, for expanded clones, a class.

>-|-|13|TRBV7-9|TRBJ1-2
CASSLALYYGYTF
TGTGCCAGCAGCTTAGCGCTATACTATGGCTACACCTTC
>-|-|14|TRBV28|TRBJ1-6
CASSFERGNSPLHF
TGTGCCAGCAGTTTTGAACGGGGGAATTCACCCCTCCACTTT
>-|TRBD2|19|TRBV2|TRBJ2-2
CASRQGPGLAGGNTGELFF
TGTGCCAGCAGGCAAGGCCCGGGACTAGCGGGAGGTAACACCGGGGAGCTGTTTTTT
>-|-|15|TRBV14|TRBJ1-1
CASSSLTGTSKEAFF
TGTGCCAGCAGCTCGTTAACCGGGACAAGTAAAGAAGCTTTCTTT
>-|-|14|TRBV28|TRBJ2-1
CASTGNSLYNEQFF
TGTGCCAGCACTGGTAACTCGCTTTACAATGAGCAGTTCTTC
>-|-|16|TRBV5-1|TRBJ2-3
CASSPTSSSSTDTQYF
TGCGCCAGCAGCCCCACTAGCAGCTCTAGCACAGATACGCAGTATTTT
>few|-|14|TRBV28|TRBJ1-2
CASSLSITGSGYTF
TGTGCCAGCAGTTTAAGTATAACAGGGAGTGGCTACACCTTC
>-|TRBD2|20|TRBV4-1|TRBJ2-3
CASSQEASGRLSLGTDTQYF
TGCGCCAGCAGCCAAGAGGCTAGCGGGAGGCTCAGTCTAGGGACAGATACGCAGTATTTT
>-|-|14|TRBV5-5|TRBJ1-1
CASSLSWAQGHAFF
TGTGCCAGCAGCTTGTCGTGGGCGCAGGGCCATGCTTTCTTT
>many|-|14|TRBV6-1|TRBJ2-6
CASQRTAGANVLTF
TGTGCCAGCCAGAGGACAGCGGGGGCCAACGTCCTGACTTTC
>-|-|16|TRBV5-1|TRBJ2-5
CASSLQGSAYEETQYF
TGCGCCAGCAGCTTACAGGGCAGTGCGTATGAAGAGACCCAGTACTTC
>-|-|14|TRBV6-5|TRBJ1-1
CASSRLDSTVEAFF
TGTGCCAGCAGCCGACTTGATTCGACTGTTGAAGCTTTCTTT
>-|-|13|TRBV18|TRBJ1-2
CASSSGGNYGYTF
TGTGCCAGCTCCTCCGGGGGGAACTATGGCTACACCTTC
>few|TRBD1|15|TRBV11-3|TRBJ2-7
CASSWGTGASYEQYF
TGTGCCAGCAGCTGGGGGACAGGTGCGTCCTACGAGCAGTACTTC
>-|TRBD2|17|TRBV28|TRBJ2-1
CASSLSYGGGALDEQFF
TGTGCCAGCAGTTTAAGTTACGGCGGGGGGGCCCTCGATGAGCAGTTCTTC
>-|-|15|TRBV6-1|TRBJ2-7
CASRQGVSLLYEQYF
TGTGCCAGCAGGCAAGGGGTTAGTCTCCTCTACGAGCAGTACTTC
>-|-|13|TRBV5-4|TRBJ1-1
CASSSQTGPEAFF
TGTGCCAGCAGCTCGCAGACAGGTCCAGAAGCTTTCTTT
>-|-|12|TRBV30|TRBJ2-3
CAWSPSRDTQYF
TGTGCCTGGAGTCCCTCCCGGGATACGCAGTATTTT
>-|-|16|TRBV2|TRBJ2-2
CASSAQGTPNTGELFF
TGTGCCAGCAGTGCGCAGGGAACCCCGAACACCGGGGAGCTGTTTTTT
>-|TRBD1|14|TRBV18|TRBJ1-2
CASSPQDRLGTYTF
TGTGCCAGCTCACCACAGGACAGGCTGGGGACCTACACCTTC
>-|TRBD1|16|TRBV2|TRBJ2-2
CASSGRDSSNTGELFF
TGTGCCAGCAGTGGCCGGGACAGTTCGAACACCGGGGAGCTGTTTTTT
>-|-|14|TRBV9|TRBJ2-1
CASSAFTSHNEQFF
TGTGCCAGCAGCGCTTTCACTTCCCACAATGAGCAGTTCTTC
>-|-|12|TRBV6-1|TRBJ1-6
CASRRENSPLHF
TGTGCCAGCCGGCGGGAGAATTCACCCCTCCACTTT
>-|TRBD1|16|TRBV5-6|TRBJ2-6
CASSLGQLAGANVLTF
TGTGCCAGCAGCCTGGGACAGCTGGCTGGGGCCAACGTCCTGACTTTC
>-|-|16|TRBV7-9|TRBJ2-3
CASSPPLSGSTDTQYF
TGTGCCAGCAGCCCCCCCCTTAGCGGTAGCACAGATACGCAGTATTTT
>-|-|15|TRBV11-2|TRBJ2-4
CASSLGSGAKNIQYF
TGTGCCAGCAGCTTGGGTAGCGGAGCCAAAAACATTCAGTACTTC
>-|TRBD1|14|TRBV2|TRBJ1-6
CASRDRGYNSPLHF
TGTGCCAGCCGGGACAGGGGGTATAATTCACCCCTCCACTTT
>-|TRBD2|16|TRBV4-2|TRBJ2-7
CASSLITGTSGSEQYF
TGTGCCAGCAGCCTAATAACCGGGACTAGCGGGTCCGAGCAGTACTTC